This is a list of T cell receptor beta chains from one sample in a study of T cell repertoires in cytomegalovirus infection. The antigens these receptors bind are not known. One entry per CDR3 protein results from TCRdb running MiXCR on the reads. The table shows 84,000 or so distinct CDR3 sequences, with roughly 44% occurring only once. The sequenced sample was CD8+ T cells from cultured PBMCs, obtained from culture after CMV antigen stimulation. These receptors all stem from a human donor in good health (CMV status not recorded). Some clones in this sample may be carry-over from other donors' samples. CDR3s include the opening cysteine and the closing phenylalanine or tryptophan.

V gene: TRBV7-8; J gene: TRBJ2-7; CDR3 protein: CASSADTSGDEQYF
V gene: TRBV10-3; J gene: TRBJ2-7; CDR3 protein: CATNGGGGSEQYF
V gene: TRBV28; J gene: TRBJ1-2; CDR3 protein: CASTIWGKGYTF
V gene: TRBV20-1; J gene: TRBJ2-3; CDR3 protein: CSARDFRLAATDTQYF
V gene: TRBV7-8; J gene: TRBJ1-2; CDR3 protein: CASSQTGTGNYGYTF
V gene: TRBV6-6; J gene: TRBJ2-7; CDR3 protein: CASSYSKLAGAYEQYF
V gene: TRBV12-3/TRBV12-4; J gene: TRBJ2-5; CDR3 protein: CAIGTGQETQYF
V gene: TRBV4-1; J gene: TRBJ2-3; CDR3 protein: CASSRGLAGGARDTQYF
V gene: TRBV29-1; J gene: TRBJ2-3; CDR3 protein: CSWGGGTDTQYF
V gene: TRBV7-2; J gene: TRBJ2-7; CDR3 protein: CASSLGDRGYEQYF
V gene: TRBV10-3; J gene: TRBJ2-3; CDR3 protein: CAISDPGLAGGTDTQYF
V gene: TRBV7-6; J gene: TRBJ1-1; CDR3 protein: CASSRTGLRTEAFF
V gene: TRBV29-1; J gene: TRBJ2-1; CDR3 protein: CSVDGRGDEQFF
V gene: TRBV7-9; J gene: TRBJ2-6; CDR3 protein: CASSYTLGATDSGANVLTF
V gene: TRBV7-9; J gene: TRBJ2-2; CDR3 protein: CASTENTGELFF
V gene: TRBV5-6; J gene: TRBJ1-2; CDR3 protein: CASSLNYGYTF
V gene: TRBV7-9; J gene: TRBJ1-1; CDR3 protein: CASSLSRFEAFF
V gene: TRBV6-1; J gene: TRBJ1-4; CDR3 protein: CASRVQGRSDEKLFF
V gene: TRBV12-3/TRBV12-4; J gene: TRBJ1-6; CDR3 protein: CASSPTGALAYNSPLHF
V gene: TRBV12-3/TRBV12-4; J gene: TRBJ2-7; CDR3 protein: CASSYGLAAAYEQYF
V gene: TRBV19; J gene: TRBJ2-1; CDR3 protein: CASTLKGATYLSYNEQFF
V gene: TRBV11-2; J gene: TRBJ2-3; CDR3 protein: CASSLEVGQYTQYF
V gene: TRBV28; J gene: TRBJ2-7; CDR3 protein: CACLGGTKSSYEQYF
V gene: TRBV7-9; J gene: TRBJ2-2; CDR3 protein: CASSSAGGTGELFF
V gene: TRBV6-2/TRBV6-3; J gene: TRBJ2-5; CDR3 protein: CASSYSLAAKKETQYF
V gene: TRBV2; J gene: TRBJ1-1; CDR3 protein: CASHRPNTEAFF
V gene: TRBV6-6; J gene: TRBJ1-5; CDR3 protein: CASTGPNQPQHF